Shown below are 28 T cell receptor beta chains from a single sample sequenced in a study of PD-1 blockade in classical Hodgkin lymphoma. Every single patient, without exception, relapsed after autologous stem cell transplantation, and brentuximab vedotin exposure varied. Some clones are missing from TCRdb's copy, which holds only in-frame ones; the method was immunoSEQ multiplex PCR. The sample contains about 90,000 clones, 85% to 90% of which appear only once. The starting material was peripheral blood mononuclear cells (PBMCs), obtained before the second cycle of nivolumab. The origin of the receptors is a human donor with classical Hodgkin lymphoma.

The V gene is TRBV7-2, the J gene TRBJ1-5, with a weak D call TRBD1 (5 bases). V was cut by 1 base and J by 7 bases, with 14 bases left in between. This CDR3 is built from 15 residues. Germline values: CDR1 SGHTA, CDR2 FQGNSA. In nucleotides, the CDR3 is TGTGCCAGCAGCTTAGTTAAGGGGAATTGGCAGCCCCAGCATTTT. It encodes CASSLVKGNWQPQHF.

The chain combines TRBV6-5 with TRBJ2-1; D is undetermined. The CDR3 is made up of 15 amino acids. V lost 10 bases and J 1 base, leaving 17 bases between the germline ends. Germline V gene data show CDR1 as MNHEY and CDR2 as SVGAGI. CDR3 amino acids: CATGTGWDSYNEQFF. As DNA, the CDR3 is TGTGCCACCGGTACCGGGTGGGATTCCTACAATGAGCAGTTCTTC.

V is TRBV21-1 and J is TRBJ1-2. TRBV21-1 is a known pseudogene. The CDR3 covers 11 residues. The CDR3 DNA reads TGTGCCAGCAGCAAAGCGGATGGCTACACCTTC. Translation gives CASSKADGYTF.

This chain links TRBV29-1 with TRBJ2-7, with 7 positions matching TRBD1. Germline V lookup: CDR1 SQVTM, CDR2 ANQGSEA. This CDR3 contains 14 residues. Unmatched junction bases numbered 8, after V lost 0 bases and J lost 6 bases. The CDR3 loop is CSVEDLGGAGEQYF. In DNA, the CDR3 is TGCAGCGTTGAAGATCTAGGGGGCGCGGGCGAGCAGTACTTC.

V usage is TRBV29-1 and J usage is TRBJ2-3, with D uncertain. This CDR3 has 15 residues. The V end was cut by 4 bases, the J end by 0 bases, with 14 bases between. In germline, CDR1 is SQVTM, CDR2 ANQGSEA. DNA of the CDR3: TGCAGCGTTGTATTTGGTAGCAGTAGCACAGATACGCAGTATTTT. Translated, it gives CSVVFGSSSTDTQYF.

The V and J genes are TRBV18 and TRBJ1-5, with 7 nucleotides matching TRBD1. The CDR3 is made up of 15 amino acids. V gave up 5 bases and J gave up 0 bases; unmatched junction bases: 4. In germline, CDR1 is KGHSH, CDR2 LQKENI. DNA for the CDR3: TGTGCCAGCTCATCCGGGACAGATAGCAATCAGCCCCAGCATTTT. Protein: CASSSGTDSNQPQHF.

The chain carries TRBV11-2 and TRBJ2-7, with D unclear. Germline V gene lookup returns CDR1 SGHAT and CDR2 FQNNGV. CDR3 length equals 11 residues. Trimming pared 1 base from V and 4 bases from J, leaving 2 bases between. The CDR3, as DNA: TGTGCCAGCAGCTTAGTATACGAGCAGTACTTC. This codes for CASSLVYEQYF.

This chain links TRBV5-6 with TRBJ1-4; D unclear. Germline V gives CDR1 SGHDT, CDR2 YYEEEE. V lost 0 bases, J lost 6 bases, and 9 bases lay in between. The CDR3 runs to 14 residues. For the CDR3, the DNA is TGTGCCAGCAGCTTGGATAGAGACGATGAAAAACTGTTTTTT. This translates into CASSLDRDDEKLFF.

The V and J genes are TRBV5-1 and TRBJ2-3; perhaps TRBD2 as D (6 bases). Trimming left V 0 bases short and J 3 bases short, with 8 bases between. Germline V gene lookup returns CDR1 SGHRS and CDR2 YFSETQ. CDR3 length equals 14 residues. The CDR3 loop reads CASSLGRETDTQYF. The CDR3 bases are TGCGCCAGCAGCTTGGGGCGGGAAACAGATACGCAGTATTTT.

This rearrangement joins TRBV6-6 to TRBJ2-3; D is uncertain. Trimming took 7 bases from V and 2 from J, leaving 16 bases between them. The CDR3 spans 15 residues. Germline CDR1 MNHNY, CDR2 SVGAGI (reference sequence). The CDR3 DNA sequence: TGTGCCAGCACCAAAGAAGGGCCTAACACAGATACGCAGTATTTT. The encoded protein is CASTKEGPNTDTQYF.

The chain employs TRBV2 and TRBJ1-3, with D unclear. CDR3 size: 14 residues. V was pared by 4 bases and J by 8 bases, with 15 bases between. Germline CDR1 and CDR2: SNHLY and FYNNEI. CDR3 amino acids: CASSGEIAAHTIYF. For the CDR3, the DNA is TGTGCCAGCAGTGGGGAGATAGCGGCCCACACCATATATTTT.

This sequence joins TRBV11-2 and TRBJ1-1; D perhaps matches TRBD1 (5 bases). Trimming left V 2 bases short and J 1 base short, with 8 bases between. Looked up from germline, CDR1 is SGHAT and CDR2 is FQNNGV. CDR3 size: 14 residues. The CDR3: CASSLSQGNTEAFF. Here the CDR3 DNA reads TGTGCCAGCAGCTTAAGTCAGGGGAACACTGAAGCTTTCTTT.

CDR3 loop: CASSQDRTYEQYF. CDR3 DNA sequence: TGCGCCAGCAGCCAGGACCGTACCTACGAGCAGTACTTC. The chain recombines TRBV4-1 with TRBJ2-7; D uncertain. Germline CDR1 is MGHRA and CDR2 is YSYEKL. The CDR3 spans 13 residues. V was pared by 3 bases and J by 2 bases, with 8 bases between.

The table lists this clone with a count of one. J is TRBJ1-2 and V is TRBV5-6; D gene uncertain. The CDR3 consists of 13 residues. CDR1 SGHDT and CDR2 YYEEEE come from the germline V gene. Trimming removed 1 base at V and 1 base at J, with 5 bases between. The CDR3 DNA reads as TGTGCCAGCAGCTTGTTGGATAACTATGGCTACACCTTC. Amino acids: CASSLLDNYGYTF. Supplemented by reference TRBV5-6 and TRBJ1-2, the full variable domain reads DAGVTQSPTHLIKTRGQQVTLRCSPKSGHDTVSWYQQALGQGPQFIFQYYEEEERQRGNFPDRFSGHQFPNYSSELNVNALLLGDSALYLCASSLLDNYGYTFGSGTRLTVV.

This clone is a singleton in its sample. CDR3 nucleotide sequence: TGTGCCAGCAGTAGGACAGGGACTAGGAACTATGGCTACACCTTC. This sequence encodes CASSRTGTRNYGYTF. This chain connects TRBV27 to TRBJ1-2; 8 nucleotides match TRBD1. In germline, CDR1 is MNHEY, CDR2 SMNVEV (reference sequence). The CDR3 is made up of 15 amino acids. Germline trimming cut 5 bases from V and 2 bases from J; bases unmatched to any gene: 7.

This chain connects TRBV27 to TRBJ2-7; 9 nucleotides align to TRBD2. Per the germline V gene, CDR1 is MNHEY and CDR2 is SMNVEV (reference sequence). J was trimmed by 3 bases and V by 0 bases; bases with no gene match: 3. The CDR3 totals 15 residues. In DNA form, the CDR3 reads TGTGCCAGCAGTTTATCGCCACTAGCGGGCTACGAGCAGTACTTC. It is translated as CASSLSPLAGYEQYF.

This clone was detected only a few times. V is TRBV2 and J is TRBJ1-2; a weak D match, TRBD1 (6 bases). The germline V and J ends were trimmed by 8 bases and 1 base, with 17 bases remaining between them. The CDR3 is made up of 15 amino acids. Germline values: CDR1 SNHLY, CDR2 FYNNEI. The DNA for the CDR3 is TGTGCCAGCGGGGAAGACAGGAGCCATAACTATGGCTACACCTTC. This codes for CASGEDRSHNYGYTF.

The chain couples TRBV10-1 to TRBJ2-1, with 13 bases aligning to TRBD2. Per germline, CDR1 WNHNN and CDR2 SYGVQD (reference sequence). This CDR3 is built from 20 residues. The ends lost 3 bases at V and 10 bases at J; junction bases unmatched: 21. The CDR3: CASSESGPGRTSGSMREQFF. DNA of the CDR3: TGCGCCAGCAGTGAATCTGGTCCCGGCAGGACTAGCGGGAGTATGCGGGAGCAGTTCTTC.

Here the CDR3 DNA reads TGTGCCAGCAGCCAAGAGTTTCGGACAGGGCTTGAGACCCAGTACTTC. Protein sequence: CASSQEFRTGLETQYF. The chain employs TRBV4-2 and TRBJ2-5, with 8 bases matching TRBD1. The CDR3 loop spans 16 amino acids. Germline assignment: CDR1 LGHNA and CDR2 YNFKEQ. Unmatched junction bases numbered 8, after V lost 0 bases and J lost 5 bases.

The rearrangement joins TRBV15 to TRBJ2-2; possibly TRBD1 for D (5 bases). CDR1 and CDR2 (germline): LNHNV, YYDKDF (reference sequence). Trimming shortened V by 1 base and J by 6 bases, and 12 bases separated the two germline ends. The CDR3 totals 15 residues. CDR3 sequence reads: CATSRVQGTAGELFF. The DNA of the CDR3 is TGTGCCACCAGCAGAGTCCAGGGAACCGCCGGGGAGCTGTTTTTT.

The chain joins TRBV7-6 to TRBJ1-3; D uncertain. The ends were cut back, 2 bases at V and 0 bases at J, with 8 bases in the middle. The CDR3 is made up of 15 amino acids. The germline gives CDR1 SGHVS, CDR2 FNYEAQ. As DNA, the CDR3 is TGTGCCAGCAGCTTATTTAGAAGCTCTGGAAACACCATATATTTT. It specifies CASSLFRSSGNTIYF.

This chain connects TRBV19 to TRBJ1-1, with D possibly being TRBD1 (5 bases). V was clipped by 7 bases and J by 8 bases, with 17 bases between them. Germline CDR1 LNHDA, CDR2 SQIVND (reference sequence). This CDR3 has 13 amino acids. DNA of the CDR3: TGTGCCAGTACCCCCGGGGCGGACATAGAAGCTTTCTTT. Translation gives CASTPGADIEAFF.

V gene TRBV7-9 combines with J gene TRBJ2-3; D is tentatively TRBD1 or TRBD2 (5 bases each). The germline gives CDR1 SEHNR, CDR2 FQNEAQ (reference sequence). The CDR3 length is 14 residues. Deletions cut 0 bases from V and 2 bases from J, with 6 bases between. CDR3 DNA: TGTGCCAGCAGCTTAGCGGGGGTCACAGATACGCAGTATTTT. This encodes CASSLAGVTDTQYF.

This rearrangement joins TRBV5-6 to TRBJ2-2; D uncertain. Germline assignment: CDR1 SGHDT and CDR2 YYEEEE. The CDR3 covers 12 residues. V was cut by 5 bases and J by 2 bases, with 4 bases left in between. This CDR3 is CASSFNTGELFF. In DNA form, the CDR3 reads TGTGCCAGCAGTTTCAACACCGGGGAGCTGTTTTTT.

This chain joins TRBV6-5 and TRBJ1-6; TRBD1 might be the D (6 bases). The CDR3 runs 14 residues. Germline V gives CDR1 MNHEY, CDR2 SVGAGI. V shed 6 bases and J shed 9 bases, with 15 bases lying between them. The DNA for the CDR3 is TGTGCCAGCAGGTCCCCTGGGGGCGCTTCACCCCTCCACTTT. This sequence encodes CASRSPGGASPLHF.

This clone has a handful of counts. This rearrangement joins TRBV5-4 to TRBJ2-7; 7 bases line up with TRBD1. Germline V CDR1 and CDR2: SGHNT, YYREEE (reference sequence). CDR3 length: 14 amino acids. The trim removed 4 bases at V and 0 bases at J, leaving 4 bases unmatched. CDR3 in DNA: TGTGCCAGCAGCCAGACAGGGAGCTCCTACGAGCAGTACTTC. Encoded protein: CASSQTGSSYEQYF.

The CDR3 sequence: CASSQDRGSGNTIYF. The CDR3 bases are TGCGCCAGCAGCCAAGATCGAGGTTCTGGAAACACCATATATTTT. This chain connects TRBV4-1 to TRBJ1-3; D is unresolved. This CDR3 has 15 residues. Trimming shortened V by 0 bases and J by 1 base, and 7 bases separated the two germline ends. Germline V gene sequence: CDR1 MGHRA, CDR2 YSYEKL.

The chain employs TRBV13 and TRBJ1-2, with 8 bases aligning to TRBD1. Germline V gives CDR1 PRHDT, CDR2 FYEKMQ (reference sequence). The CDR3 consists of 16 residues. Unmatched junction bases numbered 10, after V lost 5 bases and J lost 2 bases. The CDR3 loop reads CASSPGQGPNNYGYTF. CDR3 bases: TGTGCCAGCAGCCCTGGACAGGGACCGAACAACTATGGCTACACCTTC.